The rows below give T cell receptor beta chains drawn from one sample of a study of blood T cell repertoires in COVID-19. Generated by immunoSEQ multiplex PCR, the TCRdb table keeps only in-frame clones and is missing some. The data show about 170,000 clones, around 81% seen once. Sequences were obtained from peripheral blood. These receptors were obtained from a human donor with acute or convalescent COVID-19. The donor label of this sample is uncertain. CDR3s leave out the opening cysteine and the closing phenylalanine or tryptophan. A D gene is named only where the DNA matches it firmly.

>NA|TRBV6-5
ASSYSGGSGNTIY
>NA|TRBV2
ASSEGQSGSPLH
>TRBD2|TRBV28
ASSGVAGGSYNEQF
>NA|TRBV7-8
ASSMEGRWTEAF
>TRBD2|TRBV3-1/TRBV3-2
ASSQGVAGSTDTQY
>NA|TRBV10-2
ASTAGKAYNEQF
>NA|TRBV7-2
ASSLAGALPGAF
>NA|TRBV14
ASSQVNRKNIQY
>NA|TRBV11-1
ASSLGDRTKNIQY
>TRBD1|TRBV19
ASSYQGAGDTEAF
>NA|TRBV5-1
ASSPYSRGPYEQY
>NA|TRBV28
ASSLSGRVGAF
>NA|TRBV29-1
SASGGGEQY
>NA|TRBV11-3
ASSQGGQSYEQY
>TRBD2|TRBV7-2
ASSLDSGGASYNEQF
>TRBD1|TRBV11-2
ASSPRTGGDPGNTIY
>TRBD1|TRBV5-5
ASSFGDRGYEQY
>NA|TRBV19
ASSVDWQGKNSPLH
>NA|TRBV27
ASKTQGFEAF
>TRBD2|TRBV15
ATSRDRGLVQETQY
>TRBD1|TRBV5-1
ASSLAFRQGGMNTEAF
>NA|TRBV9
ASSPRGGNYGYT
>TRBD2|TRBV28
VSSFPRLAGGLEQF
>TRBD2|TRBV5-4
ASKRGGGTLSYNEQF
>NA|TRBV2
ASSGSADSYNEQF
>NA|TRBV7-3
ASSLTGGSDTQY
>NA|TRBV30
AWARTAGPLH